Below are 9 T cell receptor beta chains sequenced from a single sample in a study of blood T cell repertoires in COVID-19 (dated by TCRdb to 2018 to 2021). The library was built by means of the immunoSEQ multiplex PCR assay. The table was pulled from immuneACCESS by TCRdb, which kept in-frame rearrangements only. Such tables lose some clones; where checked, under half of the loss comes from unresolved V genes, and the rest has no known cause. Present in this sample are about 350,000 clones, 88% of which were seen just once. The ten largest clones take up 5.5% to 7.5% of the sample. The source material was peripheral blood. These receptors originate from a woman between 65 and 79 years old with COVID-19, enrolled during active disease.

V and J are TRBV28 and TRBJ2-7; D is uncertain. The CDR3 sequence is 15 residues long. Germline CDR1 MDHEN, CDR2 SYDVKM. V was trimmed by 4 bases and J by 3 bases, leaving 16 bases between them. The CDR3 region is CASSSLRLNYYEQYF. The CDR3 nucleotides read TGTGCCAGCAGTTCCCTCCGTCTGAACTACTACGAGCAGTACTTC.

This clone occurred a few times. V is TRBV19 and J is TRBJ1-1; D remains unclear. The CDR3 is 13 amino acids. Trimming left V 6 bases short and J 1 base short, with 9 bases between. The V gene's germline CDR1 is LNHDA and CDR2 SQIVND (reference sequence). The CDR3 is CASRFLANTEAFF. The CDR3, as DNA: TGTGCCAGTAGGTTTCTAGCGAACACTGAAGCTTTCTTT.

The V call is TRBV7-9, the J call TRBJ2-2, with 9 bases identical to TRBD1. The CDR3 extends over 13 amino acids. J lost 6 bases, V lost 6 bases, and 2 bases had no gene match. From germline, CDR1 is SEHNR and CDR2 FQNEAQ (reference sequence). The chain's CDR3 is CASRTGGSGELFF. DNA for the CDR3: TGTGCCAGCAGAACAGGGGGCTCCGGGGAGCTGTTTTTT.

The chain has TRBV10-3 and TRBJ1-2; D gene ambiguous. V was shortened by 8 bases and J by 4 bases, with 11 bases between the two germline ends. Germline values: CDR1 ENHRY, CDR2 SYGVKD. The CDR3 spans 12 residues. This chain's CDR3 is CAIHSVGYGYTF. CDR3 bases: TGTGCCATCCACAGTGTGGGCTATGGCTACACCTTC.

The J gene is TRBJ2-6, the V gene TRBV13; tentatively, D is TRBD1 (6 bases). The CDR3 contains 18 residues. The V gene lost 0 bases and the J gene lost 0 bases, with 12 bases spanning the gap. Per the germline V gene, CDR1 is PRHDT and CDR2 is FYEKMQ (reference sequence). The CDR3 is CASSLGRQENSGANVLTF. The CDR3 region has the DNA TGTGCCAGCAGCTTAGGCCGACAGGAGAACTCTGGGGCCAACGTCCTGACTTTC.

The V call is TRBV7-9, the J call TRBJ1-1, with a tentative D call TRBD1 (6 bases). The CDR3 extends over 16 amino acids. Trimming took 0 bases from V and 0 from J, leaving 11 bases between them. CDR1 and CDR2 from the germline V gene are SEHNR and FQNEAQ (reference sequence). The DNA of the CDR3 is TGTGCCAGCAGCTTAGCTGGGCAGGGGATGAACACTGAAGCTTTCTTT. This codes for CASSLAGQGMNTEAFF.

The chain is built from TRBV20-1 and TRBJ1-3; D is uncertain. CDR1 is DFQATT, CDR2 SNEGSKA, per germline (reference sequence). V was clipped by 2 bases and J by 8 bases, with 7 bases between them. The CDR3 is made up of 11 amino acids. CDR3 coding DNA: TGCAGTGCTAGACAGGCCCACACCATATATTTT. Translated: CSARQAHTIYF.

The chain combines TRBV10-3 with TRBJ1-1; D not certain. This CDR3 contains 13 residues. V lost 9 bases and J lost 5, with 16 bases in between. The germline gives CDR1 ENHRY, CDR2 SYGVKD. CDR3: CAITEAGWTEAFF. In DNA, the CDR3 is TGTGCCATTACTGAGGCGGGGTGGACTGAAGCTTTCTTT.

This chain uses TRBV25-1 with TRBJ1-1, with a weak D call TRBD1 (6 bases). V was clipped by 7 bases and J by 5 bases, with 17 bases between them. Per germline, CDR1 MGHDK and CDR2 SYGVNS. The CDR3 has 14 residues. The CDR3 is CASTQGGVWTEAFF. Here the CDR3 DNA reads TGTGCCAGCACTCAAGGGGGGGTTTGGACTGAAGCTTTCTTT. Supplemented by reference TRBV25-1 and TRBJ1-1, the full variable domain reads EADIYQTPRYLVIGTGKKITLECSQTMGHDKMYWYQQDPGMELHLIHYSYGVNSTEKGDLSSESTVSRIRTEHFPLTLESARPSHTSQYLCASTQGGVWTEAFFGQGTRLTVV.